These T cell receptor beta chains were read from a single sample in a study of blood T cell repertoires in COVID-19. This table comes from immunoSEQ multiplex PCR, and its TCRdb copy is limited to in-frame clones, with some not included. The sample has approximately 300,000 clones; roughly 90% are singletons. The sample taken for sequencing was peripheral blood. Every receptor here comes from a woman aged 50 to 65 with active or convalescent COVID-19. Both conserved end residues are part of each CDR3. Fields, in order: V gene, J gene, D gene, CDR3 protein, CDR3 DNA. D genes are given only for firm matches.

v_gene: TRBV6-5; j_gene: TRBJ1-5; d_gene: NA; CDR3aa: CASRVAGNQPQHF; CDR3nt: TGTGCCAGCAGGGTAGCGGGCAATCAGCCCCAGCATTTT
v_gene: TRBV28; j_gene: TRBJ2-2; d_gene: NA; CDR3aa: CASSLRFGSNAGELFF; CDR3nt: TGTGCCAGCAGTTTACGTTTCGGGAGTAATGCCGGGGAGCTGTTTTTT
v_gene: TRBV2; j_gene: TRBJ1-2; d_gene: TRBD1; CDR3aa: CASVGGTGSYGYTF; CDR3nt: TGTGCCAGCGTCGGGGGGACAGGGAGCTATGGCTACACCTTC
v_gene: TRBV5-1; j_gene: TRBJ2-6; d_gene: NA; CDR3aa: CASSSYGQFSGANVLTF; CDR3nt: TGCGCCAGCAGCTCGTACGGTCAATTCTCTGGGGCCAACGTCCTGACTTTC
v_gene: TRBV10-3; j_gene: TRBJ2-1; d_gene: TRBD2; CDR3aa: CAIGDLAGGEQFF; CDR3nt: TGTGCCATCGGGGACTTAGCGGGGGGTGAGCAGTTCTTC
v_gene: TRBV12-3/TRBV12-4; j_gene: TRBJ1-2; d_gene: NA; CDR3aa: CASSPPGHKGYTF; CDR3nt: TGTGCCAGCAGTCCTCCTGGACATAAGGGCTACACCTTC
v_gene: TRBV2; j_gene: TRBJ2-7; d_gene: NA; CDR3aa: CASSPEAWEQYF; CDR3nt: TGTGCCAGCAGTCCGGAAGCGTGGGAGCAGTACTTC
v_gene: TRBV7-9; j_gene: TRBJ2-1; d_gene: TRBD2; CDR3aa: CASSFSGTIDEQFF; CDR3nt: TGTGCCAGCAGCTTTAGCGGGACGATCGATGAGCAGTTCTTC
v_gene: TRBV7-8; j_gene: TRBJ2-7; d_gene: TRBD2; CDR3aa: CASSLKGASGGAHEQYF; CDR3nt: TGTGCCAGCAGCTTAAAGGGTGCTAGCGGGGGGGCCCACGAGCAGTACTTC
v_gene: TRBV30; j_gene: TRBJ1-2; d_gene: TRBD1; CDR3aa: CAWSVLNARDSINYGYTF; CDR3nt: TGTGCCTGGAGTGTATTAAACGCCCGGGACAGTATTAACTATGGCTACACCTTC